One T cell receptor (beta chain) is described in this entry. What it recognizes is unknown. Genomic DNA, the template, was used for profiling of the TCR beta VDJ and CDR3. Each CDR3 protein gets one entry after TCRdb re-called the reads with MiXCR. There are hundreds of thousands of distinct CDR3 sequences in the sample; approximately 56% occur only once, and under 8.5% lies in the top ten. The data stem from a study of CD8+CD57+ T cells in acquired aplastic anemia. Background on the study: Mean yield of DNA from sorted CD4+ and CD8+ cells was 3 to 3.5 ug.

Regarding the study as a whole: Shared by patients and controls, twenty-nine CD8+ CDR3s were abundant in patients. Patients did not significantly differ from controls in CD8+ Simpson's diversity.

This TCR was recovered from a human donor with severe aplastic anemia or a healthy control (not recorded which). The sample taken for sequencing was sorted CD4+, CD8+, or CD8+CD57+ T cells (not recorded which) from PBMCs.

In DNA form, the CDR3 reads TGTGCCAGCAGCTCCCAGGGTGGGGATGACTATGGCTACACCTTC. Translation: CASSSQGGDDYGYTF. V is TRBV7-3 and J is TRBJ1-2, with D tentatively TRBD1 (5 bases). The germline V gene encodes CDR1 SGHTA and CDR2 FQGTGA. The CDR3 runs 15 residues. V was shortened by 4 bases and J by 3 bases, with 15 bases between the two germline ends.